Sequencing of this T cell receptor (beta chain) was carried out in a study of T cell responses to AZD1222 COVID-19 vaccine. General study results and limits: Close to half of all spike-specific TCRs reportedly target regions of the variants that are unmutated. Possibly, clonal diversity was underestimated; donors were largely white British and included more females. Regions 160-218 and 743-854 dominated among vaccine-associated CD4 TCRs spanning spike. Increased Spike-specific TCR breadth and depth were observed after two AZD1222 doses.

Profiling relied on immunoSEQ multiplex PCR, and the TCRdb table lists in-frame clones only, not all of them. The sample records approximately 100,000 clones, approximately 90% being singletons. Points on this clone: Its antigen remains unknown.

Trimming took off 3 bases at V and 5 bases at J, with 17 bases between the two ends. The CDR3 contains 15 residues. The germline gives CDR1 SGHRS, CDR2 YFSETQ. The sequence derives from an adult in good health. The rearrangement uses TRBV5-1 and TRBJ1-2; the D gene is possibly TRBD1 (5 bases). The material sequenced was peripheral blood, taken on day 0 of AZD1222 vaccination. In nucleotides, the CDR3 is TGCGCCAGCAGCTCTGGACTTCCGGGGGATTATGGCTACACCTTC. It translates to CASSSGLPGDYGYTF.